This TCR beta chain was identified during a study of T-cell reconstitution after alpha-beta-depleted transplantation in children. Unique molecular identifiers were incorporated when the TCRbeta library was constructed. In TCRdb, the PCR reads were re-called with MiXCR into one record per CDR3 protein. In the table there are 70,000 to 95,000 distinct CDR3 sequences, 12% of which are singletons. V shed 7 bases, J shed 8 bases, and the junction held 15 bases outside the gene matches. Germline lookup yields CDR1 MRHNA and CDR2 SNTAGT. The CDR3 is 16 residues long. This clonotype was seen at least ten times.

V gene TRBV6-4 combines with J gene TRBJ2-1; 9 nucleotides match TRBD2. The starting material was PBMCs from the stem cell graft donor, obtained from the stem cell graft. This clonotype was obtained from a human donor who donated a stem cell graft to a child with inherited bone marrow failure. CDR3 nucleotides: TGTGCCAGCAACCACGGACGGATTAGCGGGGGCGATGAGCAGTTCTTC. It is translated as CASNHGRISGGDEQFF.